The present T cell receptor (beta chain) was sequenced within a study of T cell clonotyping in hematopoietic cell transplantation. Turning to this clone: Antigen specificity is unknown.

Germline V gene data show CDR1 as MDHEN and CDR2 as SYDVKM. The length of the CDR3 is 16 residues. V was pared by 8 bases and J by 2 bases, with 11 bases of the junction left unmatched. Study-wide findings and caveats: Cells were unsorted, so CD4 and CD8 contributions were not separated. At the given depth, recipient repertoires were over 95% de novo clonotypes. Broader posttransplant TCR repertoire diversity was predicted by graft donor and pretransplant recipient Inverse Simpson Index values. Pathologically expanded recipient clonotypes increased progressively from day 30 to day 180 as diversity fell.

The data were produced by immunoSEQ multiplex PCR, yet TCRdb's version contains in-frame clones alone and is incomplete. The sample includes approximately 17,000 clones, under 90% of them seen just once. The V call is TRBV28, the J call TRBJ1-5; 8 bases match TRBD1. The receptor was derived from a man aged 50-60 years in good health. Some clones in this sample may be carry-over from other donors' samples. The sample comprised peripheral blood mononuclear cells. CDR3 loop: CASPHPSRGRNQPQHF. The CDR3 DNA sequence: TGTGCCAGCCCCCACCCCAGCAGGGGGCGCAATCAGCCCCAGCATTTT.